This record concerns one T cell receptor (beta chain) sequence. Its target is not known. CDR1 and CDR2 (germline): SGDLS, YYNGEE. The CDR3 has 17 amino acids. V was clipped by 3 bases and J by 0 bases, with 18 bases between them. CD45RO-negative, CCR7-positively selected cells formed the naive CD8 fraction, excluding terminally differentiated effector memory CD45RA+ cells. These data belong to a study of shared clonotypes between healthy human individuals. Sequencing was performed with immunoSEQ multiplex PCR; in TCRdb, only in-frame clones are kept and a portion is missing. The sample comprises about 1.9 million clones, 93% of which are singletons, and under 2% rests with the top ten. The study, taken as a whole, reports: Non-shared clonotypes showed lower generation probabilities than clonotypes common to all four donors.

This chain joins TRBV9 and TRBJ1-1, with a weak D call TRBD1 (5 bases). The sequencing sample was made of naive CD8+ T cells from PBMCs. The origin of this receptor is a man between 18 and 35 years old in good health. Some clones in this sample may be carry-over from other donors' samples. This CDR3 reads CASSDDPNKGMNTEAFF. The CDR3 nucleotides read TGTGCCAGCAGCGATGATCCGAACAAGGGGATGAACACTGAAGCTTTCTTT. The variable domain in full, completed from reference TRBV9 and TRBJ1-1, reads DSGVTQTPKHLITATGQRVTLRCSPRSGDLSVYWYQQSLDQGLQFLIQYYNGEERAKGNILERFSAQQFPDLHSELNLSSLELGDSALYFCASSDDPNKGMNTEAFFGQGTRLTVV.